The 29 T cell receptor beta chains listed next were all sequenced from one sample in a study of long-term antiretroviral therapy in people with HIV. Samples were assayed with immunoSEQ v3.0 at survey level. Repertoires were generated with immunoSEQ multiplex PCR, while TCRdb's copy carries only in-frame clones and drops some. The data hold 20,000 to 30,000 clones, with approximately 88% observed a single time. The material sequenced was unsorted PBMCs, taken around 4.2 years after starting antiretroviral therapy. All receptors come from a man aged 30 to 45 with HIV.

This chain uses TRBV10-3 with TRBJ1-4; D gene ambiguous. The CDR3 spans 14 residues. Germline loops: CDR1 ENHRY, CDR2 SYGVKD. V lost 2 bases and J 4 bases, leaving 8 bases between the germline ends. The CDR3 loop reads CAISEGSFNEKLFF. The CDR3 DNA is TGTGCCATCAGTGAGGGGAGTTTTAATGAAAAACTGTTTTTT.

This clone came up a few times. The CDR3 nucleotides are TGCAGTGTGAGGGCCGTCTACGAGCAGTACTTC. Residues: CSVRAVYEQYF. This rearrangement joins TRBV20-1 to TRBJ2-7, with TRBD2 as a possible D gene (5 bases). The CDR3 runs to 11 residues. The germline gives CDR1 DFQATT, CDR2 SNEGSKA (reference sequence). Trimming took 7 bases from V and 3 from J, leaving 10 bases between them.

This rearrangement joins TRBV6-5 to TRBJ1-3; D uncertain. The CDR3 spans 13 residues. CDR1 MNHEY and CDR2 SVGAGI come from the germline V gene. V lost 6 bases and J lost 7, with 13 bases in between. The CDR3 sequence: CASRTGSANTIYF. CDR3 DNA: TGTGCCAGCAGAACCGGGTCTGCCAACACCATATATTTT.

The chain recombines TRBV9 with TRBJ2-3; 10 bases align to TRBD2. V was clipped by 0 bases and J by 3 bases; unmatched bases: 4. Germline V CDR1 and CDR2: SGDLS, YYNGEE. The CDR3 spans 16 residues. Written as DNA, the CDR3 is TGTGCCAGCAGCGTAGCCCCGACTAGCGGGACAGATACGCAGTATTTT. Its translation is CASSVAPTSGTDTQYF.

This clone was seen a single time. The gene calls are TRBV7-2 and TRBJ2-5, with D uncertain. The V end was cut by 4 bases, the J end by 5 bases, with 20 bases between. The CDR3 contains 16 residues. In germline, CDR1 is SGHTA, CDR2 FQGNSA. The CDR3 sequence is CASSSRLGVRWETQYF. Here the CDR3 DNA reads TGTGCCAGCAGCTCAAGGCTAGGAGTACGATGGGAGACCCAGTACTTC.

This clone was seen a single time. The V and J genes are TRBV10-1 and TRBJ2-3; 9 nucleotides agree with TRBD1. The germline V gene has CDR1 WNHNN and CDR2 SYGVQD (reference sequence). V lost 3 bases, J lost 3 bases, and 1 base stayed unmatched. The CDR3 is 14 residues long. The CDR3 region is CASSDGTGTDTQYF. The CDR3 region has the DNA TGCGCCAGCAGTGACGGGACAGGGACAGATACGCAGTATTTT.

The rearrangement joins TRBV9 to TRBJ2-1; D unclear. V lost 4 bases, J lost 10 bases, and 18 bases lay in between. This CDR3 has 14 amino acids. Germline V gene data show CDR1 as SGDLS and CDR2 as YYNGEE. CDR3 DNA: TGTGCCAGCAGCCCCGCCCGGCGCCGACTCGAGCAGTTCTTC. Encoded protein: CASSPARRRLEQFF.

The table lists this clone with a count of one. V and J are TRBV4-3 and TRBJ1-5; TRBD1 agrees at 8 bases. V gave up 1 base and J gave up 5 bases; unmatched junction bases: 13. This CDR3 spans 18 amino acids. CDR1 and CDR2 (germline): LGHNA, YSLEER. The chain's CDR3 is CASSQGGQGVWGYQPQHF. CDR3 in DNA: TGCGCCAGCAGCCAAGGAGGACAGGGAGTTTGGGGGTATCAGCCCCAGCATTTT.

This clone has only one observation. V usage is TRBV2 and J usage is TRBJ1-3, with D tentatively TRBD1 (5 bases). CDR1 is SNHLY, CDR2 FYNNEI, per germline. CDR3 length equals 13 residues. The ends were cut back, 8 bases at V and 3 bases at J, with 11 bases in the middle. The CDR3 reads CASAGGDGNTIYF. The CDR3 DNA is TGTGCCAGCGCGGGGGGGGATGGAAACACCATATATTTT.

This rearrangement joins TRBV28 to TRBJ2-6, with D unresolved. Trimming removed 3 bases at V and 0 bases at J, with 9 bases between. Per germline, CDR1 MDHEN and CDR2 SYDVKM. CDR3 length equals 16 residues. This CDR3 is CASSFIGNSGANVLTF. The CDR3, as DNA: TGTGCCAGCAGTTTCATTGGAAACTCTGGGGCCAACGTCCTGACTTTC.

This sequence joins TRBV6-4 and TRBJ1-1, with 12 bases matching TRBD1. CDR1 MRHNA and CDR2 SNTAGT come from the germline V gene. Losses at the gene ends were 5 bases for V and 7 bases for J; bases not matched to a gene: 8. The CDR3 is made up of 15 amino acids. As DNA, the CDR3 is TGTGCCAGCAGTCCCGGGACAGGGGGCGCCGGTGAAGCTTTCTTT. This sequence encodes CASSPGTGGAGEAFF.

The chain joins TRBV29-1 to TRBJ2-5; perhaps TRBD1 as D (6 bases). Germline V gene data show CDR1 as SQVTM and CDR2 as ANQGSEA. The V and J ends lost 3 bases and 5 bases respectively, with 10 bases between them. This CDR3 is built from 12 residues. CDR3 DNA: TGCAGCGTTGACAGGGGACGGGAGACCCAGTACTTC. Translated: CSVDRGRETQYF.

CDR3 amino acids: CASSTGTGGETQYF. The CDR3 nucleotides are TGCGCCAGCAGCACCGGGACAGGGGGAGAGACCCAGTACTTC. The rearrangement joins TRBV5-1 to TRBJ2-5, with 11 bases aligning to TRBD1. V trimming: 4 bases; J trimming: 4 bases; junction bases outside the gene matches: 3. CDR1 and CDR2 (germline): SGHRS, YFSETQ. The CDR3 extends over 14 amino acids.

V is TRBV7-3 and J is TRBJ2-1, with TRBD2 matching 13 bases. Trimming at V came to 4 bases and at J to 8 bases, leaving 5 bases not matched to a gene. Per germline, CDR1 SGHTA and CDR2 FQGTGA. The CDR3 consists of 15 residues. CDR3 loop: CASSSGTSGVHEQFF. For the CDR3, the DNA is TGTGCCAGCAGCTCCGGGACTAGCGGGGTTCATGAGCAGTTCTTC.

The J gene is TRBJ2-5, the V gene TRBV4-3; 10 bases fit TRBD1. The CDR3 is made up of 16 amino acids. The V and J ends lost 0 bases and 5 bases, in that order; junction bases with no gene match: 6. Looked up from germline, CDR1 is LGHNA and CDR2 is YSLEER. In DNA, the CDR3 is TGCGCCAGCAGCCAAGATCCGACAGGGGGCTATGAGACCCAGTACTTC. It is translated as CASSQDPTGGYETQYF.

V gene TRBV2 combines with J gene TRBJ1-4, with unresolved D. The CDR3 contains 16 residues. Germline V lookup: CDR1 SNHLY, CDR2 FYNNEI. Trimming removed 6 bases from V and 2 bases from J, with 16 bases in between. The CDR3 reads CASRKDKLSTNEKLFF. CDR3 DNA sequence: TGTGCCAGCAGGAAGGATAAACTCTCCACTAATGAAAAACTGTTTTTT.

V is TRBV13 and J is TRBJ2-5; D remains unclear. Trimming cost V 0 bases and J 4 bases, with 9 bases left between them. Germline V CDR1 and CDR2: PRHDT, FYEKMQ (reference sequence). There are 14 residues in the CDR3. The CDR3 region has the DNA TGTGCCAGCAGCTTAGGCCGACTTGTAGAGACCCAGTACTTC. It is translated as CASSLGRLVETQYF. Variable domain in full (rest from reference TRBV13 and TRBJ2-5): AAGVIQSPRHLIKEKRETATLKCYPIPRHDTVYWYQQGPGQDPQFLISFYEKMQSDKGSIPDRFSAQQFSDYHSELNMSSLELGDSALYFCASSLGRLVETQYFGPGTRLLVL.

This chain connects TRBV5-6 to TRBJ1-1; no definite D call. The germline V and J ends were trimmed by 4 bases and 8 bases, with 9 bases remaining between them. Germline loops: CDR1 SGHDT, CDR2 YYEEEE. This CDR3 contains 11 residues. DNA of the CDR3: TGTGCCAGCAGCGATAACTCGGAAGCTTTCTTT. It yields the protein CASSDNSEAFF. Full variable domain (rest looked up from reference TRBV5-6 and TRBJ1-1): DAGVTQSPTHLIKTRGQQVTLRCSPKSGHDTVSWYQQALGQGPQFIFQYYEEEERQRGNFPDRFSGHQFPNYSSELNVNALLLGDSALYLCASSDNSEAFFGQGTRLTVV.

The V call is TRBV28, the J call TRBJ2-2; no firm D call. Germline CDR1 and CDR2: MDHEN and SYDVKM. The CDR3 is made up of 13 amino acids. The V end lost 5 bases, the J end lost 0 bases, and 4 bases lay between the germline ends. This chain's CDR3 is CASSTSNTGELFF. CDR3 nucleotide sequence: TGTGCCAGCAGTACATCGAACACCGGGGAGCTGTTTTTT.

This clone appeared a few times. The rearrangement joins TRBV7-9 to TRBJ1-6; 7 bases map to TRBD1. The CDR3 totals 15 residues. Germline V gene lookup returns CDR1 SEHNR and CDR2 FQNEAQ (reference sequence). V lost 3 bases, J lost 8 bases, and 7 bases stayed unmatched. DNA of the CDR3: TGTGCCAGCAGCTTCCAGGGGGAGGCTTATTCACCCCTCCACTTT. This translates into CASSFQGEAYSPLHF. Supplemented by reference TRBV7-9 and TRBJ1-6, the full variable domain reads DTGVSQNPRHKITKRGQNVTFRCDPISEHNRLYWYRQTLGQGPEFLTYFQNEAQLEKSRLLSDRFSAERPKGSFSTLEIQRTEQGDSAMYLCASSFQGEAYSPLHFGNGTRLTVT.

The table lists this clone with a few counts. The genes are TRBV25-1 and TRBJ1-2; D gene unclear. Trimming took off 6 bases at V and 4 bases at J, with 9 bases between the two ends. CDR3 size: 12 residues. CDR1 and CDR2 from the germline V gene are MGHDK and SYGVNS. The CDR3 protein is CASRRGIYGYTF. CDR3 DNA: TGTGCCAGCAGGCGGGGAATCTATGGCTACACCTTC.

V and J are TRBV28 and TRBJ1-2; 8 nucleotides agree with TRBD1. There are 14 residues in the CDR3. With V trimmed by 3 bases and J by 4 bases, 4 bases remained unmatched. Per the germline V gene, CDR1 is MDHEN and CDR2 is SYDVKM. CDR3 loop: CASSFSGGLYGYTF. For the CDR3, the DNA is TGTGCCAGCAGTTTTTCAGGGGGCCTCTATGGCTACACCTTC.

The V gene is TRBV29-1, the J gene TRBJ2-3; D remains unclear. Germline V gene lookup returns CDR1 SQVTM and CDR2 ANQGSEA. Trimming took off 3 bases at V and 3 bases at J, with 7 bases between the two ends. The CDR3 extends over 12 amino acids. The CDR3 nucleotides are TGCAGCGTTGAGCCAGAGACAGATACGCAGTATTTT. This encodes CSVEPETDTQYF.

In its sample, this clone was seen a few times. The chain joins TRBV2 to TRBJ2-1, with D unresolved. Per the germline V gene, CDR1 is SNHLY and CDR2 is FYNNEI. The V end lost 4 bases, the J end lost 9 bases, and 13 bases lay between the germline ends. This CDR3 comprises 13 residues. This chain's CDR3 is CASSVETPGEQFF. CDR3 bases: TGTGCCAGCAGTGTAGAAACCCCCGGTGAGCAGTTCTTC.

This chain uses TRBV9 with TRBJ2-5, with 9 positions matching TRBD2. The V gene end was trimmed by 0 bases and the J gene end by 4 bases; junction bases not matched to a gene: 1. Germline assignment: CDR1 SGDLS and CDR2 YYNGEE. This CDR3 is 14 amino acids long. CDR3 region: CASSVEAGGETQYF. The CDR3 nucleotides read TGTGCCAGCAGCGTAGAAGCGGGGGGAGAGACCCAGTACTTC.

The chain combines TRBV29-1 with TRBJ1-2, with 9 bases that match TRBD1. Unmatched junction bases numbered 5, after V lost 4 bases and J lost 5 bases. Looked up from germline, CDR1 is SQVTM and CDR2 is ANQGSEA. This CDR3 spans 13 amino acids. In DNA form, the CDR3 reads TGCAGCGTTGGTTCCGGGACAGGGTATGGCTACACCTTC. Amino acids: CSVGSGTGYGYTF.

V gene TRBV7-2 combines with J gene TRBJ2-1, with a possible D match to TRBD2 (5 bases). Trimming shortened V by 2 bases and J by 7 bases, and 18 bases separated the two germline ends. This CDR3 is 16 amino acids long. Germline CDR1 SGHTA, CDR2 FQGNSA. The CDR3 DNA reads TGTGCCAGCAGCTTATTAAGAGGGAGTCGGAGGAATGAGCAGTTCTTC. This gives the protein CASSLLRGSRRNEQFF.

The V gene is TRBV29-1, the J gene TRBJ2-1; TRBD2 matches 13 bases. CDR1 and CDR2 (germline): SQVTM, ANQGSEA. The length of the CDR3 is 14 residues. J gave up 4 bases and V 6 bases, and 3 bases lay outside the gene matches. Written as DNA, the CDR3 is TGCAGCGTGCAGACTAGCGGGGGGTACAATGAGCAGTTCTTC. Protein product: CSVQTSGGYNEQFF.

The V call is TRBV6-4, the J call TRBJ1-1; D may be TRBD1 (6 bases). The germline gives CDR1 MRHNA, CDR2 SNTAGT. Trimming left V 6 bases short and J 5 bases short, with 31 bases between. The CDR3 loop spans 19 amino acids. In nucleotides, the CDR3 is TGTGCCAGCAGCGACCTTCCGGGACAACACTCAGGATCGGGGACTGAAGCTTTCTTT. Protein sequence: CASSDLPGQHSGSGTEAFF.